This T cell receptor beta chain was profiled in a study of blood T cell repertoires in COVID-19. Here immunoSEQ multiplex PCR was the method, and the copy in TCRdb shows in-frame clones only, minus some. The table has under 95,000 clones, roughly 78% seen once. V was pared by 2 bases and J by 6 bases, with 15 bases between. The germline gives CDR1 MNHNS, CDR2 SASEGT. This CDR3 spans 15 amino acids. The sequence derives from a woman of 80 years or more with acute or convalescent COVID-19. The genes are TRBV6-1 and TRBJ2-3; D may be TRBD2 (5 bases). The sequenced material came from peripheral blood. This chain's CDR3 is CASSENPPSGDTQYF. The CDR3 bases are TGTGCCAGCAGTGAAAACCCCCCCTCGGGGGATACGCAGTATTTT.